These 14 T cell receptor beta chains originate from one sample sequenced in a study of blood T cell repertoires in COVID-19. The assay was immunoSEQ multiplex PCR, and TCRdb's table has in-frame clones only and misses some. The data show 130,000 to 150,000 clones, approximately 81% seen once. What was sequenced was peripheral blood. These receptor sequences come from a human donor in a cohort sampled during active COVID-19.

This clone was recorded only once. The chain recombines TRBV7-2 with TRBJ2-7, with 7 bases fitting TRBD2. With V trimmed by 5 bases and J by 3 bases, 4 bases remained unmatched. The V gene's germline CDR1 is SGHTA and CDR2 FQGNSA. CDR3 length: 13 amino acids. The CDR3, as DNA: TGTGCCAGCAGCCCCAGGACTAGCTACGAGCAGTACTTC. Amino acid sequence: CASSPRTSYEQYF.

The gene calls are TRBV7-9 and TRBJ2-3; 9 positions agree with TRBD2. The CDR3 is 17 residues long. Trimming at V came to 6 bases and at J to 2 bases, leaving 12 bases not matched to a gene. CDR1 is SEHNR, CDR2 FQNEAQ, per germline (reference sequence). CDR3 in amino acids: CASSRGGGGALTDTQYF. Written as DNA, the CDR3 is TGTGCCAGCAGTCGAGGGGGCGGGGGGGCCCTCACAGATACGCAGTATTTT. The entire variable domain, with the rest obtained from reference TRBV7-9 and TRBJ2-3, is as follows: DTGVSQNPRHKITKRGQNVTFRCDPISEHNRLYWYRQTLGQGPEFLTYFQNEAQLEKSRLLSDRFSAERPKGSFSTLEIQRTEQGDSAMYLCASSRGGGGALTDTQYFGPGTRLTVL.

The V and J genes are TRBV6-1 and TRBJ2-7; TRBD1 agrees at 11 bases. Germline CDR1 MNHNS, CDR2 SASEGT. With 4 bases clipped from V and 2 bases from J, the junction kept 7 bases outside the gene matches. CDR3 length equals 16 residues. The CDR3, as DNA: TGTGCCAGCAGTGCCCGTCCGGGACAGGGGGCCTACGAGCAGTACTTC. This translates into CASSARPGQGAYEQYF.

This clone showed up just once. In DNA, the CDR3 is TGTGCCAGCAGTTCCAACCGTCGACAGAGCACAGATACGCAGTATTTT. Translating it yields CASSSNRRQSTDTQYF. The gene calls are TRBV27 and TRBJ2-3, with D maybe TRBD1 (5 bases). This CDR3 has 16 amino acids. Looked up from germline, CDR1 is MNHEY and CDR2 is SMNVEV (reference sequence). Trimming stripped 4 bases from V and 0 bases from J, with 14 bases between.

This clone has more than one count but fewer than ten. The rearrangement uses TRBV4-2 and TRBJ1-2; no clear D gene. CDR1 and CDR2 (germline): LGHNA, YNFKEQ. V was cut by 0 bases and J by 3 bases, with 8 bases left in between. This CDR3 comprises 14 residues. The DNA of the CDR3 is TGTGCCAGCAGCCAAGATCGAACAGACTATGGCTACACCTTC. Amino acids: CASSQDRTDYGYTF.

The sample holds one count of this clone. The V gene is TRBV12-3 or TRBV12-4, the J gene TRBJ2-2, with TRBD2 matching 8 bases. Trimming removed 6 bases from V and 7 bases from J; junction bases left unmatched: 4. The CDR3 is 13 amino acids. The CDR3 spells CASRAGGVGELFF. The CDR3 region has the DNA TGTGCCAGCAGGGCGGGGGGAGTCGGGGAGCTGTTTTTT.

The chain is built from TRBV18 and TRBJ2-2; D might be TRBD1 (6 bases). V shed 3 bases and J shed 0 bases, with 11 bases lying between them. This CDR3 spans 16 amino acids. Per germline, CDR1 KGHSH and CDR2 LQKENI. CDR3 bases: TGTGCCAGCTCACCGGGGGACACCACGAACACCGGGGAGCTGTTTTTT. This codes for CASSPGDTTNTGELFF.

The chain is built from TRBV7-6 and TRBJ2-6; weak D call: TRBD2 (6 bases). The CDR3 length is 16 residues. V was pared by 2 bases and J by 4 bases, with 12 bases between. Germline V gene sequence: CDR1 SGHVS, CDR2 FNYEAQ. The CDR3 sequence is CASSLNPGAGANVLTF. Written as DNA, the CDR3 is TGTGCCAGCAGCTTAAATCCGGGAGCCGGGGCCAACGTCCTGACTTTC.

This clone was detected only a few times. The chain uses TRBV7-8 and TRBJ2-2; 9 bases agree with TRBD2. J lost 7 bases, V lost 5 bases, and 14 bases had no gene match. The germline gives CDR1 SGHVS, CDR2 FQNEAQ. This CDR3 comprises 17 residues. CDR3 in amino acids: CASSRGGLAGSGGELFF. In nucleotides, the CDR3 is TGTGCCAGCAGCCGCGGGGGCCTAGCGGGGTCGGGCGGGGAGCTGTTTTTT.

V and J are TRBV18 and TRBJ1-5, with D maybe TRBD1 (5 bases). Germline CDR1 reads KGHSH; CDR2 reads LQKENI. This CDR3 contains 15 residues. With 6 bases removed from V and 1 base from J, the gap between germline ends came to 13 bases. CDR3 DNA sequence: TGTGCCAGCTCGGGGGGGACCCGCAGCAATCAGCCCCAGCATTTT. It encodes CASSGGTRSNQPQHF.

V is TRBV12-3 or TRBV12-4 and J is TRBJ1-2, with D perhaps matching TRBD1 (5 bases). The CDR3 runs 13 residues. V was pared by 3 bases and J by 4 bases, with 9 bases between. The chain's CDR3 is CASSLEGFYGYTF. In DNA form, the CDR3 reads TGTGCCAGCAGTTTGGAGGGGTTCTATGGCTACACCTTC.

This clone occurred a few times. This chain joins TRBV15 and TRBJ1-2; D unresolved. Germline-derived CDR1 and CDR2 are LNHNV and YYDKDF (reference sequence). V lost 0 bases, J lost 7 bases, and 6 bases lay in between. The length of the CDR3 is 12 residues. CDR3 sequence reads: CATSRDEFGYTF. The CDR3 DNA sequence: TGTGCCACCAGCAGAGATGAGTTTGGCTACACCTTC.

The chain carries TRBV9 and TRBJ1-1; D might be TRBD1 (5 bases). Trimming removed 0 bases at V and 4 bases at J, with 10 bases between. CDR3 length: 14 residues. Per the germline V gene, CDR1 is SGDLS and CDR2 is YYNGEE. This CDR3 is CASSVEGGTTEAFF. CDR3 coding DNA: TGTGCCAGCAGCGTAGAAGGAGGGACCACTGAAGCTTTCTTT. The full variable domain, its missing parts supplied by reference TRBV9 and TRBJ1-1, is DSGVTQTPKHLITATGQRVTLRCSPRSGDLSVYWYQQSLDQGLQFLIQYYNGEERAKGNILERFSAQQFPDLHSELNLSSLELGDSALYFCASSVEGGTTEAFFGQGTRLTVV.

The chain links TRBV4-3 to TRBJ2-3; 7 bases align to TRBD1. CDR3 length equals 15 residues. The junction had 7 bases not matched to a gene; V was cut back by 1 base and J by 6 bases. Germline V lookup: CDR1 LGHNA, CDR2 YSLEER. CDR3 DNA sequence: TGCGCCAGCAGCCAAGGGCCAAAACAGGGGGATACGCAGTATTTT. Its protein is CASSQGPKQGDTQYF.